The 30 T cell receptor beta chains reported below all come from one sample, sequenced in a study of T cells expressing NK-cell markers. TCRdb re-called the 5' RACE reads and catalogs CDR3 proteins one per entry, DNA excluded. The sample table sets out some 140,000 distinct CDR3 sequences. Source material: blood T cells: a sorted CD56 or NKG2C T cell subset, CD4+ or CD8+ T cells, or bulk PBMC T cells (not recorded which). Source of these receptors: a woman between 45 and 60 years old in good health.

The CDR3 is CASARALSGNTIYF. V usage is TRBV12-3 or TRBV12-4 and J usage is TRBJ1-3. This CDR3 is built from 14 residues.

The chain uses TRBV6-2 or TRBV6-3 and TRBJ2-1; TCRdb reports TRBD2, a call that lacks DNA to check it against. The CDR3 consists of 15 residues. The germline V gene has CDR1 MNHEY and CDR2 SVGEGT. The CDR3 region is CASSQLAGAVNEQFF.

V and J are TRBV5-1 and TRBJ2-3; TCRdb's D call, TRBD1, is unchecked because there is no DNA. Germline V gene lookup returns CDR1 SGHRS and CDR2 YFSETQ. This CDR3 region has 15 residues. CDR3 residues: CASTKTGEPTDTQYF.

The rearrangement joins TRBV4-1 to TRBJ2-1; TCRdb outputs TRBD2, but without DNA this stays unchecked. The CDR3 contains 14 residues. CDR1 is MGHRA and CDR2 is YSYEKL in the germline V gene. The chain's CDR3 is CASSTLAGQDEQFF.

J is TRBJ2-3 and V is TRBV20-1; TCRdb calls TRBD2, which cannot be checked without DNA. Germline V gene sequence: CDR1 DFQATT, CDR2 SNEGSKA (reference sequence). The length of the CDR3 is 16 residues. CDR3: CSARVGEVLMTDTQYF.

The V call is TRBV27, the J call TRBJ2-1; as DNA is missing, the TRBD1 call by TCRdb cannot be tested. Germline V lookup: CDR1 MNHEY, CDR2 SMNVEV (reference sequence). CDR3 size: 12 residues. The CDR3 reads CASRDRGNEQFF.

V gene TRBV4-2 combines with J gene TRBJ2-7. The V gene's germline CDR1 is LGHNA and CDR2 YNFKEQ. This CDR3 contains 14 residues. The CDR3 sequence is CASSQDRVTYEQYF.

This rearrangement joins TRBV7-6 to TRBJ2-5; as DNA is missing, the TRBD1 call by TCRdb cannot be tested. The CDR3 consists of 15 residues. CDR1 is SGHVS, CDR2 FNYEAQ, per germline. The CDR3 loop reads CASSPTSAGARTQYF.

The chain has TRBV24-1 and TRBJ2-2; no DNA is available, so the TRBD2 call from TCRdb remains unchecked. Germline CDR1 KGHDR, CDR2 SFDVKD. CDR3 length: 14 residues. CDR3 sequence reads: CATTGRDSTGELFF.

V gene TRBV5-1 combines with J gene TRBJ2-1; TCRdb names TRBD2, which stays unverified in the absence of DNA. Germline CDR1 reads SGHRS; CDR2 reads YFSETQ. This CDR3 spans 19 amino acids. CDR3 sequence: CASSLAGLRGSGPYNEQFF. The full variable domain, rest sourced from reference TRBV5-1 and TRBJ2-1, is KAGVTQTPRYLIKTRGQQVTLSCSPISGHRSVSWYQQTPGQGLQFLFEYFSETQRNKGNFPGRFSGRQFSNSRSEMNVSTLELGDSALYLCASSLAGLRGSGPYNEQFFGPGTRLTVL.

The chain couples TRBV12-3 or TRBV12-4 to TRBJ1-1; the D call from TCRdb, TRBD1, cannot be confirmed without DNA. The CDR3 runs to 16 residues. CDR3 region: CASSTGTGLVGTEAFF.

V and J are TRBV5-1 and TRBJ2-1; absent DNA, TCRdb's TRBD2 call cannot be checked. Germline CDR1 is SGHRS and CDR2 is YFSETQ. The CDR3 has 14 residues. CDR3 in amino acids: CASRGRAGLNEQFF. Filled out from reference TRBV5-1 and TRBJ2-1, the complete variable domain reads KAGVTQTPRYLIKTRGQQVTLSCSPISGHRSVSWYQQTPGQGLQFLFEYFSETQRNKGNFPGRFSGRQFSNSRSEMNVSTLELGDSALYLCASRGRAGLNEQFFGPGTRLTVL.

V and J are TRBV24-1 and TRBJ1-1; there is no DNA to check the TCRdb D call of TRBD1. Germline V gene lookup returns CDR1 KGHDR and CDR2 SFDVKD. The CDR3 extends over 12 amino acids. CDR3: CATRGTGAEAFF.

The V and J genes are TRBV12-3 or TRBV12-4 and TRBJ2-7; TCRdb lists TRBD2, though no DNA is available to test this call. The CDR3 spans 15 residues. CDR3 protein: CASRQTSGTNYEQYF.

This chain connects TRBV4-2 to TRBJ2-2; TCRdb gives TRBD1 as the D gene, but with no DNA this cannot be confirmed. The CDR3 runs 14 residues. From germline, CDR1 is LGHNA and CDR2 YNFKEQ. The CDR3 here is CASSPGSGTGELFF.

The chain couples TRBV29-1 to TRBJ2-1; TCRdb reports TRBD2, a call that lacks DNA to check it against. The CDR3 is 15 residues long. Looked up from germline, CDR1 is SQVTM and CDR2 is ANQGSEA. CDR3 sequence reads: CSARLAGTTYNEQFF.

The CDR3 is CASSDGDGYEQYF. V is TRBV9 and J is TRBJ2-7. CDR3 size: 13 residues. CDR1 and CDR2 from the germline V gene are SGDLS and YYNGEE.

The chain joins TRBV20-1 to TRBJ1-4. Germline V gene lookup returns CDR1 DFQATT and CDR2 SNEGSKA (reference sequence). CDR3 length: 12 amino acids. CDR3 residues: CSARRLDEKLFF.

The rearrangement uses TRBV5-6 and TRBJ2-1; TCRdb proposes TRBD2, but this gene call is untestable without DNA. The CDR3 has 13 residues. Germline CDR1 is SGHDT and CDR2 is YYEEEE. This chain's CDR3 is CASSPGIATEQFF.

The CDR3 reads CASSKGQLTQETQYF. The chain joins TRBV9 to TRBJ2-5; TCRdb picks TRBD1, but there is no DNA to check that call. The length of the CDR3 is 15 residues. Germline V gives CDR1 SGDLS, CDR2 YYNGEE.

This chain links TRBV20-1 with TRBJ2-1; with no DNA, the TCRdb D assignment of TRBD2 cannot be verified. The germline gives CDR1 DFQATT, CDR2 SNEGSKA (reference sequence). The CDR3 consists of 15 residues. The CDR3: CSARDQVVGTSEQFF.

The chain recombines TRBV24-1 with TRBJ1-1. Germline CDR1 KGHDR, CDR2 SFDVKD. The CDR3 totals 13 residues. Here the CDR3 reads CATMEGGNTEAFF.

This chain connects TRBV2 to TRBJ1-1. CDR1 and CDR2 from the germline V gene are SNHLY and FYNNEI. The CDR3 covers 11 residues. The CDR3 loop is CAGGSGPEAFF. The variable domain in full, completed from reference TRBV2 and TRBJ1-1, reads EPEVTQTPSHQVTQMGQEVILRCVPISNHLYFYWYRQILGQKVEFLVSFYNNEISEKSEIFDDQFSVERPDGSNFTLKIRSTKLEDSAMYFCAGGSGPEAFFGQGTRLTVV.

The chain employs TRBV5-1 and TRBJ2-7; TCRdb's assignment of TRBD1 cannot be checked, as there is no DNA. The length of the CDR3 is 13 residues. The germline V gene encodes CDR1 SGHRS and CDR2 YFSETQ. CDR3 amino acids: CASSYDRGNEQYF.

This chain's CDR3 is CSASRGGTADTQYF. This chain uses TRBV20-1 with TRBJ2-3; TCRdb designates TRBD1, a call that cannot be tested without DNA. The CDR3 loop spans 14 amino acids. Germline assignment: CDR1 DFQATT and CDR2 SNEGSKA (reference sequence).

The chain joins TRBV6-5 to TRBJ2-3; TCRdb reports TRBD1, a call that lacks DNA to check it against. The CDR3 totals 15 residues. CDR1 and CDR2 from the germline V gene are MNHEY and SVGAGI. CDR3 region: CASSGGGQKTDTQYF.

V and J are TRBV5-1 and TRBJ2-1. Germline assignment: CDR1 SGHRS and CDR2 YFSETQ. This CDR3 has 16 residues. CDR3: CASSPTGRPRANEQFF. Drawing the rest from reference TRBV5-1 and TRBJ2-1, the complete variable domain is KAGVTQTPRYLIKTRGQQVTLSCSPISGHRSVSWYQQTPGQGLQFLFEYFSETQRNKGNFPGRFSGRQFSNSRSEMNVSTLELGDSALYLCASSPTGRPRANEQFFGPGTRLTVL.

The genes are TRBV14 and TRBJ1-2; TCRdb indicates TRBD1, and absent DNA this call remains unverified. This CDR3 has 12 amino acids. Germline V CDR1 and CDR2: SGHDN, FVKESK. CDR3 loop: CASRSPGDGYTF.

V gene TRBV15 combines with J gene TRBJ2-1; TCRdb gives TRBD2 as the D gene, but with no DNA this cannot be confirmed. The CDR3 spans 16 residues. Germline V gene lookup returns CDR1 LNHNV and CDR2 YYDKDF (reference sequence). Here the CDR3 reads CATSTPRGTSGRAEFF.

This chain joins TRBV7-8 and TRBJ2-2; the D call of TRBD2 rests on TCRdb alone, since no DNA is present to check it. Germline CDR1 SGHVS, CDR2 FQNEAQ. The CDR3 consists of 17 residues. This CDR3 is CASRFEREREDTGELFF.